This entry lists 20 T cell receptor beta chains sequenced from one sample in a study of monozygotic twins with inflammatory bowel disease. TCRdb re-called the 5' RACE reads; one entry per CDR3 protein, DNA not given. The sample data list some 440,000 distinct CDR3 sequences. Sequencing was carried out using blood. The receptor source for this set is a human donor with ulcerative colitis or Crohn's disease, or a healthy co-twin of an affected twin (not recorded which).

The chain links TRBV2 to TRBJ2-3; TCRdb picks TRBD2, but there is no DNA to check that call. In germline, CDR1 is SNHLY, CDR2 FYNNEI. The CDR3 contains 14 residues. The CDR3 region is CASRGDSATDTQYF.

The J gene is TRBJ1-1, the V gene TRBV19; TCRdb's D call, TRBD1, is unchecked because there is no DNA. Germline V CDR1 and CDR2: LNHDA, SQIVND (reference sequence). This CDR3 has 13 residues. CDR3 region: CASSIQGITEAFF.

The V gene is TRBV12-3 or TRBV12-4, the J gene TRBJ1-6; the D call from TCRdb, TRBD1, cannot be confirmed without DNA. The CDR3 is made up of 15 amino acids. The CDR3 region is CASSLRPRGNSPLHF.

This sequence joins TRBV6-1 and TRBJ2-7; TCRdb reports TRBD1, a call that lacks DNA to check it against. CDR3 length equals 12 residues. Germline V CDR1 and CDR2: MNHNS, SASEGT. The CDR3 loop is CASSWTGDEQYF.

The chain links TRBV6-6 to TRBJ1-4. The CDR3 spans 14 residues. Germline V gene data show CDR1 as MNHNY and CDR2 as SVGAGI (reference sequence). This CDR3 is CASSPTMINEKLFF.

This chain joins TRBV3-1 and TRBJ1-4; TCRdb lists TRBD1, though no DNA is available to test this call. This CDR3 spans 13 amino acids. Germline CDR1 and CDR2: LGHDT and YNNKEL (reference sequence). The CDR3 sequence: CASSQGVIEKLFF.

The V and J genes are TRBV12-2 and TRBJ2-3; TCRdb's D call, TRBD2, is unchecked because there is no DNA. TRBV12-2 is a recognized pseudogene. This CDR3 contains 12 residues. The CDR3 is CASRFPPDTQYF.

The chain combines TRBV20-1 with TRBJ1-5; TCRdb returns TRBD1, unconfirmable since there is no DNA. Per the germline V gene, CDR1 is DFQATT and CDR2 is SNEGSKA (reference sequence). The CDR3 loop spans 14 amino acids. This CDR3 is CSAISEGGNQPQHF.

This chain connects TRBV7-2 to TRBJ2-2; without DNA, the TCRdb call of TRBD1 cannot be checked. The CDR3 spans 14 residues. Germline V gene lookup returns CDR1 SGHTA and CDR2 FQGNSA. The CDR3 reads CASSLAGGRRELFF.

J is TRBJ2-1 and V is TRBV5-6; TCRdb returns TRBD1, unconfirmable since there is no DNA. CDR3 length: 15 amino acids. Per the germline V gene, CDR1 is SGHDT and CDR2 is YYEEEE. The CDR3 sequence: CASSTGTGPNNEQFF.

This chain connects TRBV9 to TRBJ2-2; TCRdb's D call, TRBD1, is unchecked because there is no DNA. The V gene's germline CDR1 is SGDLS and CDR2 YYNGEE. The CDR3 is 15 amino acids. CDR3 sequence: CASSVGQGDTGELFF.

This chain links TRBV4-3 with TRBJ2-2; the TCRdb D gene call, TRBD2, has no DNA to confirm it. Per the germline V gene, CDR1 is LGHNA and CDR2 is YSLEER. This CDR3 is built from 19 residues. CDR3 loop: CASSQDSGGRAVMAGELFF.

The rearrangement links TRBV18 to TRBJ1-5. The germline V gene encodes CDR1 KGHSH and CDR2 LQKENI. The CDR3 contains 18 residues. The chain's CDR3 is CASSKIPVAEYSNQPQHF.

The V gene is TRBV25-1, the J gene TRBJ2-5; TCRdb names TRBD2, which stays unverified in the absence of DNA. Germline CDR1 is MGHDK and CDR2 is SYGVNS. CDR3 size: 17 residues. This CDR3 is CASSDSMREGGRETQYF. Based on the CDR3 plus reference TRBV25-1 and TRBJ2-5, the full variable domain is EADIYQTPRYLVIGTGKKITLECSQTMGHDKMYWYQQDPGMELHLIHYSYGVNSTEKGDLSSESTVSRIRTEHFPLTLESARPSHTSQYLCASSDSMREGGRETQYFGPGTRLLVL.

This CDR3 is CASTRDLGDTQYF. V is TRBV25-1 and J is TRBJ2-3; TCRdb returns TRBD2, unconfirmable since there is no DNA. This CDR3 has 13 amino acids. In germline, CDR1 is MGHDK, CDR2 SYGVNS.

The CDR3: CSAGTSGAQETQYF. V is TRBV20-1 and J is TRBJ2-5; the TCRdb call, TRBD2, lacks DNA for checking. There are 14 residues in the CDR3. The V gene's germline CDR1 is DFQATT and CDR2 SNEGSKA (reference sequence).

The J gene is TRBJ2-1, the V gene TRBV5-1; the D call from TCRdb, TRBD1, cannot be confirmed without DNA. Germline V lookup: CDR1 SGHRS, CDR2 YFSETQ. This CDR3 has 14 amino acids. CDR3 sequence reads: CASSPGTGGIEQFF.

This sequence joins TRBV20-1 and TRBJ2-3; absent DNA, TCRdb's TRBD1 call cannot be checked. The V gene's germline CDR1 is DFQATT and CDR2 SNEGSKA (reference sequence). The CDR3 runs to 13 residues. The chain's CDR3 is CSAGQSRVDTQYF.

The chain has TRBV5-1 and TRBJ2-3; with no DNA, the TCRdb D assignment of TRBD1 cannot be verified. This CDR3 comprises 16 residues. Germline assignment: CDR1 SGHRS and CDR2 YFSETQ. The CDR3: CATRSGAGALADTQYF.

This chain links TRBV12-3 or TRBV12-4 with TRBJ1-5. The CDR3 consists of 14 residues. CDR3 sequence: CASSWTGLAQPQHF.